The subject of this entry is one T cell receptor (beta chain). This sample was taken from a study of blood T cell repertoires in COVID-19. Study in general: The cDNA or gDNA used as material had been derived from T cells, B-cell-depleted T cells, or PBMCs.

As originally analysed: Nucleated cell counts were estimated from reference gene primer amplification. Method: immunoSEQ multiplex PCR; TCRdb's copy keeps in-frame clones and lacks some. The V and J calls and clone size come from that table; D and trimming were worked out from the DNA. This table has about 120,000 clones, around 81% appearing once. The germline V gene encodes CDR1 SGHNT and CDR2 YYREEE (reference sequence). The trim removed 1 base at V and 8 bases at J, leaving 11 bases unmatched. The CDR3 is 17 residues long. The rearrangement uses TRBV5-4 and TRBJ2-4, with 11 bases identical to TRBD2. The sample comprised peripheral blood. This TCR was sampled from a man aged 30 to 39 with COVID-19, enrolled during active disease. Written as DNA, the CDR3 is TGTGCCAGCAGCTTGTCGGGTAGCGGGAGGGCCCAGGACATTCAGTACTTC. It is translated as CASSLSGSGRAQDIQYF.